The text below deals with one T cell receptor beta chain. Its antigen is unidentified. This sample stems from a study of cytomegalovirus exposure and HLA in healthy donors. With V trimmed by 7 bases and J by 5 bases, 11 bases remained unmatched. Germline CDR1 reads SGHTA; CDR2 reads FQGNSA. The CDR3 covers 15 residues. The PCR ran on 60 Vbeta and 13 Jbeta primers. Under the authors' procedure: Per a later analysis, the number of unique TCR beta chains was 75 million to 90 million, of which about 11 million were shared. Data came from immunoSEQ multiplex PCR; TCRdb stores just in-frame clones and leaves some out. From that table come the V and J calls and clone size; the DNA was used to work out D and trimming. The sample carries 120,000 or so clones, 65% to 85% recorded once. Regarding the study as a whole: The majority of TCR sequences were rare, yet some public TCRs appeared in many donors. When analyzed later, a missense DCLRE1C variant was found to be linked to TCR beta V- and J-gene trimming.

This sequence joins TRBV7-2 and TRBJ2-1; the match to TRBD2 covers 7 bases. Material for sequencing was PBMCs. The clonotype comes from a man aged 50 or older in good health and CMV-seropositive. CDR3 nucleotide sequence: TGTGCCAGCACCTCTCGGCGGGGGAGCAACAATGAGCAGTTCTTC. Translated: CASTSRRGSNNEQFF.